In this sample, the clone carrying this TCR beta chain turned up a few times. Antigen: not known. CDR3 size: 15 residues. The V gene lost 4 bases and the J gene lost 7 bases, with 19 bases spanning the gap. Per the germline V gene, CDR1 is LGHNA and CDR2 is YNFKEQ. As to time point: baseline pretreatment blood. Regarding treatment: 15 Gy SBRT to primary tumor, nephrectomy 4 weeks later. These data come from a study of radiation and T cells in renal cell carcinoma. Study-wide results and caveats: In blood, top tumor clones expanded by 2 weeks, shrinking by 4.

Libraries were prepared by immunoSEQ multiplex PCR; TCRdb keeps only in-frame clonotypes and omits some of them. The table has approximately 120,000 clones, roughly 80% seen once. The source material was blood, sampled from a patient whose treatment included radiotherapy and nephrectomy. The J gene is TRBJ1-1, the V gene TRBV4-2; D perhaps matches TRBD1 (5 bases). The source is a woman in her fifties or sixties with renal cell carcinoma. The CDR3 DNA sequence: TGTGCCAGCAGCCCCTGGGACGCGGGGCAGAATGAAGCTTTCTTT. The encoded protein is CASSPWDAGQNEAFF.